Included here is one TCR beta chain sequence, with context. Its antigen remains unidentified. The data derive from a study of OX40 agonist ivuxolimab in advanced cancers. Background on the study: Partial responses were achieved by three patients: one hepatocellular carcinoma, two cutaneous melanoma. Study-wide points: It was not determined which antigens were specifically recognized by the peripheral T cells that had undergone clonal expansion. The study found that CD8+ T cells averaged more expanded clones than CD4+. The study found among the lowest clonal expansion in partial responders at 0.1-3.0 mg/kg.

Produced via immunoSEQ multiplex PCR; TCRdb's table is partial and in-frame only. Among 60,000 to 100,000 clones listed, around 92% were seen once. The CDR3 totals 15 residues. CDR1 and CDR2 from the germline V gene are SGHAT and FQNNGV. V lost 8 bases to trimming and J lost 3 bases; unmatched junction nucleotides: 6. The sequence came from an adult with an advanced solid tumor such as melanoma, head and neck, liver or kidney cancer. The V and J genes are TRBV11-2 and TRBJ2-1; 11 positions agree with TRBD1. Sequences were derived from CD4+ or CD8+ T cells sorted from blood, sampled in a trial of the OX40 agonist ivuxolimab. For the CDR3, the DNA is TGTGCCAGCGGACAGGGGGCCGGGGGCTACAATGAGCAGTTCTTC. Encoded protein: CASGQGAGGYNEQFF.